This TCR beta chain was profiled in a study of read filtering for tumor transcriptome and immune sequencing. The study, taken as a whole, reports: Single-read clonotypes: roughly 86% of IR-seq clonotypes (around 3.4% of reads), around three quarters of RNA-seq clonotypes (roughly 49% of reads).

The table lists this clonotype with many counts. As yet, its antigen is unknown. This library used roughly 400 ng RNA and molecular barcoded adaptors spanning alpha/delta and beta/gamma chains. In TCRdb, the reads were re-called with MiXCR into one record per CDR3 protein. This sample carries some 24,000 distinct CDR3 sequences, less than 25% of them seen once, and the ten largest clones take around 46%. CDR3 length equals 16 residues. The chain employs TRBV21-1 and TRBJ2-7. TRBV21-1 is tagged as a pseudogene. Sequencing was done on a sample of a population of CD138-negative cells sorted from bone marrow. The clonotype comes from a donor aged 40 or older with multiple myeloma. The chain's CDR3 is CASSKASARWAYEQYF. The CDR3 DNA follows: TGTGCCAGCAGCAAAGCATCGGCTCGCTGGGCCTACGAGCAGTACTTC.